This T cell receptor beta chain was sequenced in a study of T cell responses to AZD1222 COVID-19 vaccine. Germline CDR1 reads SQVTM; CDR2 reads ANQGSEA. The V and J ends lost 3 bases and 2 bases, in that order; junction bases with no gene match: 7. The CDR3 extends over 16 amino acids. Assay: immunoSEQ multiplex PCR; the TCRdb copy retains only in-frame clones and omits some. The data contain roughly 160,000 clones, roughly 85% of them singletons. This clonotype was obtained from an adult who received the AZD1222 COVID-19 vaccine. The sequencing used peripheral blood, collected 28 days after the second AZD1222 dose. The rearrangement links TRBV29-1 to TRBJ2-7; 13 positions agree with TRBD2. The CDR3 DNA sequence: TGCAGCGTTGAGGGGACTAGCGGGGAGGCCACCTACGAGCAGTACTTC. Translated, it gives CSVEGTSGEATYEQYF.